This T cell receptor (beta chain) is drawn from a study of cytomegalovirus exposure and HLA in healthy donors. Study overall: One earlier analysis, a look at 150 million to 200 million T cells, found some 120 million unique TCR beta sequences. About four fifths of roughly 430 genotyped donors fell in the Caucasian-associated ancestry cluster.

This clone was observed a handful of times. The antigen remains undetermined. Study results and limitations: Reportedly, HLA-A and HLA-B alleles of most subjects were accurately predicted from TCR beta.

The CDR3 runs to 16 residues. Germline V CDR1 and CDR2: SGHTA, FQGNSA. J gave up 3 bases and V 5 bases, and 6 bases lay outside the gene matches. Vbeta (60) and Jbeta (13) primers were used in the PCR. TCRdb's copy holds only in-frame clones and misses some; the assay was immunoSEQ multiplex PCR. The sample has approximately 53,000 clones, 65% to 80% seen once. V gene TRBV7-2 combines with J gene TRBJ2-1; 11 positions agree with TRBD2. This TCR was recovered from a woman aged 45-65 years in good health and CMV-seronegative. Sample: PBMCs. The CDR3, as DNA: TGTGCCAGCAGCCTAACCGGGACTAGCGGCTACAATGAGCAGTTCTTC. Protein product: CASSLTGTSGYNEQFF.